Sequencing of this T cell receptor (beta chain) was carried out in a study of cytomegalovirus exposure and HLA in healthy donors. Study-wide results and limits: Later analysis showed TCR association rates varying by HLA locus, highest for DRB1 and lowest for HLA-C. When analyzed later, a missense DCLRE1C variant was found to be linked to TCR beta V- and J-gene trimming.

It was with 60 Vbeta and 13 Jbeta primers that the PCR ran. The assay was immunoSEQ multiplex PCR, and TCRdb's table has in-frame clones only and misses some. Of fewer than 90,000 clones listed, about 75% were seen once; the top ten hold 10%. CDR1 SGHRS and CDR2 YFSETQ come from the germline V gene. The CDR3 totals 13 residues. This clone was counted a few times. Its antigen is as yet unknown. Germline and junction disagree at one end, which may indicate a read error. The sequenced sample consisted of PBMCs. The receptor was derived from a man aged 25 to 40 in good health and CMV-seropositive. This chain joins TRBV5-1 and TRBJ2-1, with D possibly TRBD1 on 5 matching bases. Here the CDR3 DNA reads TGTGCCAGCAGCTTAGGGGCTGAGGCTTGGCAGTTCTTC. This sequence encodes CASSLGAEAWQFF. The complete variable domain, with remaining parts taken from reference TRBV5-1 and TRBJ2-1, reads KAGVTQTPRYLIKTRGQQVTLSCSPISGHRSVSWYQQTPGQGLQFLFEYFSETQRNKGNFPGRFSGRQFSNSRSEMNVSTLELGDSALYLCASSLGAEAWQFFGPGTRLTVL.